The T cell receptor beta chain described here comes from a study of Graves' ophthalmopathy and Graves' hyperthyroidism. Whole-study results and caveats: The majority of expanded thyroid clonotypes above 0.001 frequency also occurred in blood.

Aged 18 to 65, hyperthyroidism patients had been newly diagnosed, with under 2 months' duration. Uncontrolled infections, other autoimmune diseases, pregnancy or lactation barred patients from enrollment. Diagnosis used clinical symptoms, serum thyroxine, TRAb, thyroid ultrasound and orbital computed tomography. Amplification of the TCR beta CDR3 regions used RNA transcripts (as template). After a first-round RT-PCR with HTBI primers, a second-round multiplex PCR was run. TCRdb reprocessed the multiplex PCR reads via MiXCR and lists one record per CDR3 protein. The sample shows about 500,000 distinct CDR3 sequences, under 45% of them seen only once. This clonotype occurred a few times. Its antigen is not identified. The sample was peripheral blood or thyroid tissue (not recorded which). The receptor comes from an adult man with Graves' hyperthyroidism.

The CDR3 bases are TGTGCCAGCAAGGGGGCTGTTGGCTACGAGCAGTACTTC. Its protein product is CASKGAVGYEQYF. The chain combines TRBV12-3 or TRBV12-4 with TRBJ2-7; TRBD1 matches at 7 bases. J gave up 3 bases and V 7 bases, and 6 bases lay outside the gene matches. This CDR3 is 13 amino acids long.